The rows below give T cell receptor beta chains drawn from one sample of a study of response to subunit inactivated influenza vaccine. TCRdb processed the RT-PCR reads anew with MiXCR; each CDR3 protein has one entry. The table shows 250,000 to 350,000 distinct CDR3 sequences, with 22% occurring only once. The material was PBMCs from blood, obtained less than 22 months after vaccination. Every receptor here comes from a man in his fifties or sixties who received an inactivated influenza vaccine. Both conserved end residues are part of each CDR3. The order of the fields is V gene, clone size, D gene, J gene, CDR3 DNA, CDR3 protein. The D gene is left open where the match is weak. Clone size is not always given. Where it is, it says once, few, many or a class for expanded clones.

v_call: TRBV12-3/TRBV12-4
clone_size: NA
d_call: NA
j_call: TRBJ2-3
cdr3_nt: TGTGCCAGCCCCCGGGCCCCCGGAGCCCAGGGGTTCCCAGATACGCAGTATTTT
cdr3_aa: CASPRAPGAQGFPDTQYF

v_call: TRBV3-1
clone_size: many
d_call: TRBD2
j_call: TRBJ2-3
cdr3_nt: TGTGCCAGCAGCCAAAAGGGCGGGAGGGCAGATACGCAGTATTTT
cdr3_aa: CASSQKGGRADTQYF

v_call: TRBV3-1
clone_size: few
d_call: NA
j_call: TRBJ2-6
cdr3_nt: TGTGCCAGCAGCCAAGATCTGGCAGGGGGGAACTCTGGGGCCAACGTCCTGACTTTC
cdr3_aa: CASSQDLAGGNSGANVLTF

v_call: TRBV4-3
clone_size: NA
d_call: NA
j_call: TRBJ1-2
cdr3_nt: TGCGCCAGCAGCCAAGATTTTACGGAGAGGTTGCATGGCTACACCTTC
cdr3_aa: CASSQDFTERLHGYTF

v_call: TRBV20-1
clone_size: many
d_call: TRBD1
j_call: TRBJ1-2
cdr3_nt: TGCAGTGCTAGTAACCAAGCCCAGACAGGGGACTATGGCTACACCTTC
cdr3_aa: CSASNQAQTGDYGYTF

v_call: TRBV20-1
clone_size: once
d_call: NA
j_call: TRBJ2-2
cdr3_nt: TGCAGTGCTAGAGACTGGGGGTACACCGGGGAGCTGTTTTTT
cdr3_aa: CSARDWGYTGELFF

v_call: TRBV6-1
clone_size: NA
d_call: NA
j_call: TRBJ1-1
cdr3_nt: TGTGCCAGCAGTGAATATCTAAGGGGGACTGAAGCTTTCTTT
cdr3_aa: CASSEYLRGTEAFF

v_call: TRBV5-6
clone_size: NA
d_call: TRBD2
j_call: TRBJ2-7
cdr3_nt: TGTGCCAGCAGCATTAGCGGGGGGGGATTCTACGAGCAGTACTTC
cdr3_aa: CASSISGGGFYEQYF

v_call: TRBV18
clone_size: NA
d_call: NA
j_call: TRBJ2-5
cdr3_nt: TGTGCCAGCTCACCACTGGGGGGGCTTACGGAGACCCAGTACTTC
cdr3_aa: CASSPLGGLTETQYF

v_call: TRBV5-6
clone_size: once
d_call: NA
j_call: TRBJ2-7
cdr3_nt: TGTGCCAGCAGCGATGGGATGAGCTCCTACGAGCAGTACTTC
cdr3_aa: CASSDGMSSYEQYF

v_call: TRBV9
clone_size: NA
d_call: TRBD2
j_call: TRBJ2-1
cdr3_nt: TGTGCCAGCAGCGCAGCTAGCGGGAGCTCCTACAATGAGCAGTTCTTC
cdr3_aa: CASSAASGSSYNEQFF

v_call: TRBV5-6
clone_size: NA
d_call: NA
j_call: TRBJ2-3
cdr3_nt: TGTGCCAGCAGCTTGCAGCGGAACACAGATACGCAGTATTTT
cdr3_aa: CASSLQRNTDTQYF

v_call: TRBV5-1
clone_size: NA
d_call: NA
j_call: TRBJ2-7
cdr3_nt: TGCGCCAGCAGCCAGGCCGGGATGCCTAACTACGAGCAGTACTTC
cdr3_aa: CASSQAGMPNYEQYF

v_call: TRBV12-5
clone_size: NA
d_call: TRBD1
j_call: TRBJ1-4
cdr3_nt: TGTGCTAGCCTAATTACAGGGGGAAATGAAAAACTGTTTTTT
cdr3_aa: CASLITGGNEKLFF

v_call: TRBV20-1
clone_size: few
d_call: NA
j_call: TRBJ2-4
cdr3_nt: TGCAGTGCTTCTTATGGGGGTCTAGCCAAAAACATTCAGTACTTC
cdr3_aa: CSASYGGLAKNIQYF

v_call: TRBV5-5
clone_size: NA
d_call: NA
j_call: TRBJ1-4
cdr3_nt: TGTGCCAGCAGCTTAGCTCCTGATGAAAAACTGTTTTTT
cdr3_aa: CASSLAPDEKLFF

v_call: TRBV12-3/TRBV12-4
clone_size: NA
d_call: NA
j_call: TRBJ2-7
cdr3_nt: TGTGCCAGCAGTTTATCCCAATTCTCCGAGCAGTACTTC
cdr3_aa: CASSLSQFSEQYF

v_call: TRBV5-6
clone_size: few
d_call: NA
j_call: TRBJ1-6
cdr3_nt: TGTGCCAGCCGATCACAGGGAGGGGGTAATGGATCACCCCTCCACTTT
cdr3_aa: CASRSQGGGNGSPLHF

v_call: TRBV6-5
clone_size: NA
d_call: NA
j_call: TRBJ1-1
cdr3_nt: TGTGCCAGCAGTTACTCGATGGGGGGGCTGGGGACTGAAGCTTTCTTT
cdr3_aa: CASSYSMGGLGTEAFF

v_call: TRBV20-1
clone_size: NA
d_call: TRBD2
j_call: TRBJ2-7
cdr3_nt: TGCAGTGCTAGTCCTAGCGGGATACTGCCCTACGAGCAGTACTTC
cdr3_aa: CSASPSGILPYEQYF

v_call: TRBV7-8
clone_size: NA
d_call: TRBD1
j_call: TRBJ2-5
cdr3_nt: TGTGCCAGCAGCTTAGAAAGACAGGGGAGAGGGACCCAGTACTTC
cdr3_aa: CASSLERQGRGTQYF

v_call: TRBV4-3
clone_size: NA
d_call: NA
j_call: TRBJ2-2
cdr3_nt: TGCGCCAGCAGCCGCTTAAGGTGGCTTACGGAGCTGTTTTTT
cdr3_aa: CASSRLRWLTELFF

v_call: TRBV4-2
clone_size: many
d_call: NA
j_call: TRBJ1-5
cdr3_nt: TGTGCCAGCAGCCAAGATGGGGGATATAGCAATCAGCCCCAGCATTTT
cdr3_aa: CASSQDGGYSNQPQHF

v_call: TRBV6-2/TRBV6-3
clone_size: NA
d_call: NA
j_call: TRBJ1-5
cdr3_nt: TGTGCCAGCAGCCTCAATTCATTTCGTAACCGGCCCCAGCATTTT
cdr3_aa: CASSLNSFRNRPQHF

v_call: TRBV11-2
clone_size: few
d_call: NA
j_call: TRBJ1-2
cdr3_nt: TGTGCCAGCAGCTTAAGGGAGCCCTTAACCTTCTACGGCTACACCTTC
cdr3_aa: CASSLREPLTFYGYTF

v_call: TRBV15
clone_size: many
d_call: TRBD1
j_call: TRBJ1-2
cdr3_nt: TGTGCCACCAGCAGGGACTGGACAGGGCGGACCTTC
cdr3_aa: CATSRDWTGRTF

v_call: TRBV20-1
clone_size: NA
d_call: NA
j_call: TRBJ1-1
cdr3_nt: TGCAGTGCTAGAGCGTGGGGGACTGAAGCTTTCTTT
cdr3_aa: CSARAWGTEAFF

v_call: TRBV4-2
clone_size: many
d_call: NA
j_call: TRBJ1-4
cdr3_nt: TGTGCCAGCAGCCAGGTTAGATCTACAACTAATGAAAAACTGTTTTTT
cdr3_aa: CASSQVRSTTNEKLFF

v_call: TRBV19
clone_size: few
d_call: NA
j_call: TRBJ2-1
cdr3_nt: TGTGCCAGTAGCCTAGAGGGCTCCTACAATGAGCAGTTCTTC
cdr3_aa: CASSLEGSYNEQFF

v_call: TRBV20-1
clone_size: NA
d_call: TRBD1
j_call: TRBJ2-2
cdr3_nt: TGCAGTGCCCTTAAGGGACAGGGGGCGACCGGGGAGCTGTTTTTT
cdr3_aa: CSALKGQGATGELFF

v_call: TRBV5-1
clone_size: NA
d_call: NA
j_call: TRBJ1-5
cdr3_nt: TGCGCCAGCAGCCCTATACCGGGCTATAGCAATCAGCCCCAGCATTTT
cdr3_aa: CASSPIPGYSNQPQHF

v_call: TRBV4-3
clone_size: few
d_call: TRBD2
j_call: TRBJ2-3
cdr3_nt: TGCGCCAGCAGCCAAGACTTGTACCGAGCGGGAGGGAGCACAGATACGCAGTATTTT
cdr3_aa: CASSQDLYRAGGSTDTQYF

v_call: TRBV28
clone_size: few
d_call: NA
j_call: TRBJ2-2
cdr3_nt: TGTGCCGTTCAGGGAGGTGATCCCGGGGAGCTGTTTTTT
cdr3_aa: CAVQGGDPGELFF

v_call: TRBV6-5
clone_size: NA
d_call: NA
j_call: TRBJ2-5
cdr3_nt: TGTGCCAGCAGTTACTCATTAGTTTATGGGGCCCAAGAGACCCAGTACTTC
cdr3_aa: CASSYSLVYGAQETQYF

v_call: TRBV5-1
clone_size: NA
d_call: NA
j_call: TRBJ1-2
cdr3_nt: TGCGCCAGCAGCTTGGCTAACCCGTCTAATGGCTACACCTTC
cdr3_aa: CASSLANPSNGYTF

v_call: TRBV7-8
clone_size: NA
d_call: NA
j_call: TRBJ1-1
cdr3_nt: TGTGCCAGCAGCTTAGAGGTTGGGCAGGGTAAAACTGAAGCTTTCTTT
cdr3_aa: CASSLEVGQGKTEAFF

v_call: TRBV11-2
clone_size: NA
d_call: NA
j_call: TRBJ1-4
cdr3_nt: TGTGCCAGCAGCTTCCAGGGCGGAGAAAAACTGTTTTTT
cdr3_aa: CASSFQGGEKLFF

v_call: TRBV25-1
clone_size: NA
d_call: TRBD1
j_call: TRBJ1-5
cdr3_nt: TGTGCCAGCAGTGCGACAGGGAGAGATCAGCCCCAGCATTTT
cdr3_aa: CASSATGRDQPQHF

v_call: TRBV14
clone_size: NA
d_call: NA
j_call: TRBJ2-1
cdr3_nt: TGTGCCAGCAGCCAAAGCCGCAATGAGCAGTTCTTC
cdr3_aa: CASSQSRNEQFF

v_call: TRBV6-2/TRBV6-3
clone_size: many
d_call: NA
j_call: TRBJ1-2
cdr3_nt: TGTGCCAGCAGCAACAGCGATGGCTACACCTTC
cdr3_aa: CASSNSDGYTF

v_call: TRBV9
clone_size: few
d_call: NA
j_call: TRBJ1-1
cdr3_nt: TGTGCCAGCAGCGTAGGATCGGGGGTGAACACTGAAGCTTTCTTT
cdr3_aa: CASSVGSGVNTEAFF

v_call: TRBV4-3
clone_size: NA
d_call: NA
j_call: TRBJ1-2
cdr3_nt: TGCGCCAGCAGCCAAGAGGGGCTCCCCTATGGCTACACCTTC
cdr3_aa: CASSQEGLPYGYTF

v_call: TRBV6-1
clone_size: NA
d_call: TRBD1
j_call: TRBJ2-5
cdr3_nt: TGTGCCAGCAGAACCGGACAGGGGGAGACCCAGTACTTC
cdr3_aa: CASRTGQGETQYF

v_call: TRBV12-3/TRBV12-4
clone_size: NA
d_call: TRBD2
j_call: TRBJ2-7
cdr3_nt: TGTGCCAGCAGGGAAGCGGGGTTCCTCTACGAGCAGTACTTC
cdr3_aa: CASREAGFLYEQYF

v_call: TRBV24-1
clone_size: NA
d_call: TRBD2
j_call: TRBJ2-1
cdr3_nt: TGTGCCACCAGTGATCCCGGGACTAGCGGGAGAATGGCCTACAATGAGCAGTTCTTC
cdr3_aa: CATSDPGTSGRMAYNEQFF

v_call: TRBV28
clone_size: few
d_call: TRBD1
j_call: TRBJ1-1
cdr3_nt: TGTGCCAGCAGTTTACCTGTGGCAGGGGGCAGGAACACTGAAGCTTTCTTT
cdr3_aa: CASSLPVAGGRNTEAFF

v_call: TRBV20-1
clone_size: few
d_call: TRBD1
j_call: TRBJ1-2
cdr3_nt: TGCAGTGCTGCCTCCCAAGGGGGCCTCTATGGCTACACCTTC
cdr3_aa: CSAASQGGLYGYTF

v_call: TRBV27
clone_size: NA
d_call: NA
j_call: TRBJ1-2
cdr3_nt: TGTGCCAGCAGTTTATCGGGGGTCGGTGGCTACACCTTC
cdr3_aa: CASSLSGVGGYTF

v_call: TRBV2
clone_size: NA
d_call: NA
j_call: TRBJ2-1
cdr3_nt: TGTGCCAGCAACAGGGAAAGTAATGAGCAGTTCTTC
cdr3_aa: CASNRESNEQFF

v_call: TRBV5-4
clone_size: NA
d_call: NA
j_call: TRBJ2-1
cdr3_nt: TGTGCCAGCAGCTTGAGTAGGGGTTCAAGGATACTTTGGATTGAGCAGTTCTTC
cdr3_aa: CASSLSRGSRILWIEQFF